The 19 T cell receptor beta chains below all came from one sample that was sequenced in a study of technical replicates of blood from a few donors. The data were produced by immunoSEQ multiplex PCR, yet TCRdb's version contains in-frame clones alone and is incomplete. The data contain 98,000 or so clones, about 95% of them seen just once; the ten biggest clones take up about 0.21%. Specimen: T cells isolated from PBMCs. Receptors were obtained from a human donor in good health.

The CDR3 loop reads CARSLTMGRGYTF. In DNA, the CDR3 is TGTGCCAGAAGCTTGACGATGGGGAGGGGCTACACCTTC. The chain links TRBV5-3 to TRBJ1-2; unclear D gene. TRBV5-3 falls under the ORF class, with uncertain function. V was cut by 1 base and J by 8 bases, with 12 bases left in between. CDR3 length equals 13 residues.

The gene calls are TRBV27 and TRBJ2-7, with 11 bases aligning to TRBD2. The junction had 2 bases not matched to a gene; V was cut back by 3 bases and J by 4 bases. The germline gives CDR1 MNHEY, CDR2 SMNVEV (reference sequence). The CDR3 spans 14 residues. Written as DNA, the CDR3 is TGTGCCAGCAGTTTGGGACTAGCGGCATACGAGCAGTACTTC. Protein sequence: CASSLGLAAYEQYF.

The CDR3 region is CASSPGGLMGSPKLDEQFF. In DNA, the CDR3 is TGTGCCAGCTCACCGGGAGGGTTAATGGGTTCCCCCAAACTCGATGAGCAGTTCTTC. V usage is TRBV18 and J usage is TRBJ2-1, with 7 nucleotides matching TRBD2. Germline V gene data show CDR1 as KGHSH and CDR2 as LQKENI. The CDR3 is 19 amino acids. With 3 bases clipped from V and 8 bases from J, the junction kept 22 bases outside the gene matches.

This sequence joins TRBV28 and TRBJ2-3, with 7 positions matching TRBD1. V shed 2 bases, J shed 2 bases, and the junction held 7 bases outside the gene matches. Per germline, CDR1 MDHEN and CDR2 SYDVKM. This CDR3 region has 16 residues. The CDR3: CASSLVGKGATDTQYF. The CDR3 nucleotides are TGTGCCAGCAGTTTAGTTGGGAAGGGGGCCACAGATACGCAGTATTTT.

V is TRBV6-5 and J is TRBJ1-3, with TRBD1 as a possible D gene (6 bases). CDR1 is MNHEY, CDR2 SVGAGI, per germline. The CDR3 has 15 amino acids. The germline V and J ends were trimmed by 6 bases and 0 bases, with 12 bases remaining between them. CDR3 sequence (DNA): TGTGCCAGCAGCAAAGGACAGTCCTCTGGAAACACCATATATTTT. Protein sequence: CASSKGQSSGNTIYF.

This chain uses TRBV7-2 with TRBJ2-7; 11 nucleotides line up with TRBD2. V shed 6 bases, J shed 0 bases, and the junction held 4 bases outside the gene matches. Germline-derived CDR1 and CDR2 are SGHTA and FQGNSA. The CDR3 runs to 15 residues. This CDR3 is CASRRGLADSYEQYF. The CDR3 region has the DNA TGTGCCAGCAGAAGGGGACTAGCGGACTCCTACGAGCAGTACTTC.

This clone was picked up one time. V and J are TRBV15 and TRBJ1-3; no definite D call. The CDR3 extends over 13 amino acids. CDR1 is LNHNV and CDR2 is YYDKDF in the germline V gene (reference sequence). Trimming shortened V by 4 bases and J by 1 base, and 5 bases separated the two germline ends. The DNA for the CDR3 is TGTGCCACCAGCACAATGTCTGGAAACACCATATATTTT. Translating gives CATSTMSGNTIYF.

The chain joins TRBV6-1 to TRBJ2-5; D uncertain. CDR1 is MNHNS and CDR2 is SASEGT in the germline V gene. V lost 4 bases and J 3 bases, leaving 9 bases between the germline ends. The CDR3 extends over 13 amino acids. The CDR3 nucleotides are TGTGCCAGCAGTGTCGGGTACGAAGAGACCCAGTACTTC. This encodes CASSVGYEETQYF.

The rearrangement joins TRBV19 to TRBJ1-3; possible D gene TRBD1, 5 bases. CDR1 is LNHDA and CDR2 is SQIVND in the germline V gene (reference sequence). The CDR3 totals 18 residues. Between the trimmed V and J ends, which lost 0 bases and 0 bases, there was a span of 15 bases. The CDR3 reads CASSIDVKGLRSGNTIYF. CDR3 in DNA: TGTGCCAGTAGTATAGATGTTAAGGGGCTACGCTCTGGAAACACCATATATTTT.

The V gene is TRBV4-1, the J gene TRBJ1-5; 7 positions match TRBD1. Per germline, CDR1 MGHRA and CDR2 YSYEKL. The J segment lost 0 bases and the V segment lost 1 base, leaving 6 bases of the junction unmatched. The CDR3 totals 17 residues. Here the CDR3 DNA reads TGCGCCAGCAGCCAAGCAGGGACAGCATATAGCAATCAGCCCCAGCATTTT. This sequence encodes CASSQAGTAYSNQPQHF.

The chain combines TRBV28 with TRBJ2-2; D is unresolved. Germline CDR1 is MDHEN and CDR2 is SYDVKM. The CDR3 is 14 residues long. Trimming shortened V by 6 bases and J by 1 base, and 9 bases separated the two germline ends. CDR3 sequence reads: CASSPGGNTGELFF. The CDR3 nucleotides read TGTGCCAGCAGCCCCGGTGGGAACACCGGGGAGCTGTTTTTT.

V gene TRBV27 combines with J gene TRBJ2-6, with TRBD1 matching 8 bases. The germline gives CDR1 MNHEY, CDR2 SMNVEV (reference sequence). The CDR3 has 18 amino acids. The J segment lost 0 bases and the V segment lost 5 bases, leaving 9 bases of the junction unmatched. CDR3 sequence: CASSPQGATYSGANVLTF. The CDR3 nucleotides are TGTGCCAGCAGTCCCCAGGGGGCGACTTACTCTGGGGCCAACGTCCTGACTTTC.

The gene calls are TRBV29-1 and TRBJ1-1, with a possible D match to TRBD1 (6 bases). This CDR3 contains 11 residues. The ends were cut back, 3 bases at V and 7 bases at J, with 9 bases in the middle. From germline, CDR1 is SQVTM and CDR2 ANQGSEA. The CDR3 DNA is TGCAGCGTTGACCTACAGGGTGAAGCTTTCTTT. Translated, it gives CSVDLQGEAFF.

DNA for the CDR3: TGTGCCATAAAACCCACAGGGGGGGACTATGGCTACACCTTC. Its translation: CAIKPTGGDYGYTF. The chain employs TRBV19 and TRBJ1-2, with 8 bases identical to TRBD1. Looked up from germline, CDR1 is LNHDA and CDR2 is SQIVND (reference sequence). With 10 bases clipped from V and 3 bases from J, the junction kept 10 bases outside the gene matches. This CDR3 comprises 14 residues.

The chain is built from TRBV30 and TRBJ1-5; D perhaps matches TRBD1 (5 bases). CDR3 length: 13 residues. V was trimmed by 5 bases and J by 8 bases, leaving 16 bases between them. CDR1 and CDR2 from the germline V gene are GTSNPN and SVGIG (reference sequence). CDR3 bases: TGTGCCTGGGCGGGGGGGGGTCTGAAGCCCCAGCATTTT. Its translation: CAWAGGGLKPQHF.

The J gene is TRBJ1-2, the V gene TRBV27; weak D call: TRBD1 (6 bases). This CDR3 contains 13 residues. Germline CDR1 and CDR2: MNHEY and SMNVEV (reference sequence). Trimming took off 3 bases at V and 4 bases at J, with 9 bases between the two ends. The CDR3 DNA sequence: TGTGCCAGCAGTTTGGGACAAAGCTATGGCTACACCTTC. Its translation: CASSLGQSYGYTF.

V gene TRBV7-6 combines with J gene TRBJ2-7; perhaps TRBD2 as D (6 bases). V lost 6 bases and J lost 0, with 18 bases in between. The CDR3 consists of 16 residues. Germline V gene data show CDR1 as SGHVS and CDR2 as FNYEAQ. As DNA, the CDR3 is TGTGCCAGCAGTCTAGGAGGGACGGCAAGCTCCTACGAGCAGTACTTC. Residues: CASSLGGTASSYEQYF.

The rearrangement links TRBV10-3 to TRBJ2-1; D may be TRBD2 (6 bases). There are 17 residues in the CDR3. V lost 4 bases and J 1 base, leaving 17 bases between the germline ends. Germline CDR1 ENHRY, CDR2 SYGVKD. In nucleotides, the CDR3 is TGTGCCATCAGTGGAGCGGGTACTCGAACGTCCTACAATGAGCAGTTCTTC. Translating gives CAISGAGTRTSYNEQFF.

The V call is TRBV5-1, the J call TRBJ2-3; 8 bases align to TRBD1. The ends lost 4 bases at V and 3 bases at J; junction bases unmatched: 7. The CDR3 consists of 15 residues. CDR1 and CDR2 from the germline V gene are SGHRS and YFSETQ. Here the CDR3 reads CASSPTGAETDTQYF. As DNA, the CDR3 is TGCGCCAGCAGCCCGACAGGGGCGGAGACAGATACGCAGTATTTT. The full variable domain, in which reference TRBV5-1 and TRBJ2-3 provide the parts outside the CDR3, is KAGVTQTPRYLIKTRGQQVTLSCSPISGHRSVSWYQQTPGQGLQFLFEYFSETQRNKGNFPGRFSGRQFSNSRSEMNVSTLELGDSALYLCASSPTGAETDTQYFGPGTRLTVL.